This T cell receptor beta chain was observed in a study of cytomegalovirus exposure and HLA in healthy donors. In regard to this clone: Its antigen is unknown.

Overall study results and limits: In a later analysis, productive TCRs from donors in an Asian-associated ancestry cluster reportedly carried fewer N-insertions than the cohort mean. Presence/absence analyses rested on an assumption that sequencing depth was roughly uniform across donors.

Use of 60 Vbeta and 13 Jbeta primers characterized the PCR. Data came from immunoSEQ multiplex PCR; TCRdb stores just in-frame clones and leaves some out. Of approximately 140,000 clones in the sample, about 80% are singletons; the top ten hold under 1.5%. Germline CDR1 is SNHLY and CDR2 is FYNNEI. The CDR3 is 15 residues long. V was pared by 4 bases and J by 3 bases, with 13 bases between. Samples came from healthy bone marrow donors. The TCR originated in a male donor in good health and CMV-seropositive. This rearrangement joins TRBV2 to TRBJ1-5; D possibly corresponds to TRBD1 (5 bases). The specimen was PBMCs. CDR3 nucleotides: TGTGCCAGCAGTGGTCAGGGAAGGTACAATCAGCCCCAGCATTTT. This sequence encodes CASSGQGRYNQPQHF.